This paragraph covers one T cell receptor (beta chain) sequence. No cognate antigen has been identified for it. The input lacks base qualities; no much larger clone sits a single base away. The donors were roughly 39 Caucasian individuals from Russia, aged roughly 6 to 100 years, who were systemically healthy. Each donor gave about 11 milliliters of peripheral blood, drawn into EDTA-treated Vacutainer tubes. PBMCs were isolated by Ficoll-Paque density-gradient centrifugation, with at least 6.5 million obtained per sample. Total RNA, at least 6 micrograms per sample, was extracted from PBMCs with Trizol reagent. For every donor, flow cytometry on a PBMC aliquot measured the percentage of naive CD45RAhigh/CD27high T cells. This entry comes from a study of blood T cells in healthy people across ages (dated by TCRdb to between 2015 and 2017). Looking at the study overall: Template switching captured roughly one uniquely barcoded TCR beta cDNA molecule per two T cells in model experiments. The study measured age-related changes in TCR beta repertoire diversity using deep sequencing normalized with unique cDNA molecular identifiers. The donors were divided into four age groups: young (average around 17 years), middle-aged (about 40), aged (under 70) and long-lived (roughly 82). For two donors (one aged 18 to 30 and one aged 80 or older), the study analyzed two additional independent replicas of 1 million unique cDNA reads from the same blood draw.

The CDR1 and CDR2 encoded by the germline V gene are SGHRS and YFSETQ. Including cysteine and phenylalanine, the CDR3 has 15 amino acids. Only CDR3 DNA remains: 45 bases, in frame from the first base. From V the trimming removes 4 bases and from J it removes 7 bases, while the gene matches leave 6 bases of the junction unaccounted for. The research as a whole found: The CMV infection status of donors was not known, potentially confounding age-related changes in expanded clonotypes. Estimates of total diversity from one million sequenced T cells were regarded as lower bounds and underestimates. Compared with the aged group, more naive CD4+ T cells, fewer expanded clones and increased TCR diversity were shown by the long-lived group, suggesting age selection. There was a strong correlation between observed TCR beta diversity and the percentage of naive T cells measured by flow cytometry. Observed TCR beta diversity per million T cells fell roughly linearly with age, and a significant reduction was already apparent by age around 39. Since profiling was done on bulk unsorted PBMCs, naive and antigen-experienced compartments could not be conclusively compared.

Library preparation employed 5' RACE. Instrument used: Illumina HiSeq 2500. A second PCR of about 7 to 12 cycles was run with a J-beta primer mix and a sample-barcoded 5' primer. A unique molecular identifier was introduced onto each TCR beta cDNA molecule by a template-switch 5' adaptor carrying 12 random nucleotides. At least 2.5 million CDR3-containing paired-end reads were obtained from each sample. All of the RNA was converted into first-strand cDNA using the Mint cDNA synthesis kit, with a TRBC-specific oligonucleotide serving as the primer. All cDNA was treated with uracil-DNA glycosylase and then went through a first 18-cycle PCR with the universal primers M1SS and BC2_uni_R. Under the source paper's analysis protocol: Each sample was normalized by randomly selecting 1 million high-quality reads, each carrying a distinct molecular identifier. Instead of being binned into consensus sequences, reads with shared molecular identifiers were discarded. MiTCR, with a Q25 quality threshold and the strictest error-elimination algorithm, was used for CDR3 identification, clonotype clustering and error correction. A nonparametric unseen species model using Euler transformation provided a lower-bound estimate of total TCR beta diversity. The public reads were quality trimmed at Q25 with fastp and then assembled into clones with MiXCR by TCRdb, keeping productive beta chains. Merged by CDR3 protein, the rows form single entries marked with the most common genes and DNA. The V and J calls and clone size come from TCRdb's table, not from the authors' own analysis. The sample yields some 930,000 distinct CDR3 sequences; about 28% were counted once. Roughly a tenth of the sample is in the top ten clones.

These data also formed part of another study, on T cells of mothers and their children. The second paper further reports: The donors were nine systemically healthy Caucasian individuals, made up of three mothers and their six children. cDNA synthesis used all of the extracted RNA, with 1.5 ug of RNA in each 15 ul reaction. In the second PCR, the M1S primer introduced both the sample barcodes and 2-4 random nucleotides. Each mother yielded over 9 million TCR beta CDR3 reads and each child 3 million to 3.5 million reads. In both related and unrelated pairs, thymic selection shapes the output of TCR recombination in a similar way, with inherited differences having only a minor effect. Related mother-child pairs always showed normalized repertoire overlap that was slightly higher than in unrelated mother-child pairs, though the difference was never significant. No persistent microchimeric T cell clones were found, with a detection sensitivity of approximately 110 clones per million clonotypes. The study used deep NGS to compare TCR beta repertoires of mothers and children, seeking features distinguishing related mother-child pairs from unrelated individuals. On average, the children were roughly 11 +/- 4 years old, while the mothers were approximately 40 +/- 4 years old. Libraries were sequenced on Illumina HiSeq 2000 with 100+100 nt paired-end reads after adapter ligation with NEBNext reagents. To prevent cross-contamination, the mother and child libraries were prepared a month apart and were sequenced in separate runs. Between 500,000 and 2,000,000 distinct TCR beta clonotypes were identified per donor. Naive TCR beta clonotypes were estimated from low-frequency clonotypes matched to each donor's FACS-determined naive share, without sorting.

This chain is built from TRBV5-1 and TRBJ1-6; TRBD1 agrees with 9 junctional bases. This TCR came from a middle-aged woman in good health. The source material was blood. The sequence in DNA is TGCGCCAGCAGCGGGACCGGGACAGGGAATTCACCCCTCCACTTT. This is translated as CASSGTGTGNSPLHF. When the CDR3 is completed using the reference TRBV5-1 and TRBJ1-6 genes on either side, the full variable domain is KAGVTQTPRYLIKTRGQQVTLSCSPISGHRSVSWYQQTPGQGLQFLFEYFSETQRNKGNFPGRFSGRQFSNSRSEMNVSTLELGDSALYLCASSGTGTGNSPLHFGNGTRLTVT.